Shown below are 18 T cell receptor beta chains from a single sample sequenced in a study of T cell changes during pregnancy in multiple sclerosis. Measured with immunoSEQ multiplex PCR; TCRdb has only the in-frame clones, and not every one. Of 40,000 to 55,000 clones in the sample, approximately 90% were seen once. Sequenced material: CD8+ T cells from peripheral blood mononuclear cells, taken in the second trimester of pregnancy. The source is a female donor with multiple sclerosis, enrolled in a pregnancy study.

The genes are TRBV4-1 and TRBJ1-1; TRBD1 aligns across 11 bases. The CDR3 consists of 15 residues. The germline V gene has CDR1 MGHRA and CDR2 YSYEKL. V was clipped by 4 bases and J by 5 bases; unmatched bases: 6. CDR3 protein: CASSRVGQGATEAFF. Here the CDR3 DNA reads TGCGCCAGCAGCCGGGTTGGACAGGGGGCGACTGAAGCTTTCTTT.

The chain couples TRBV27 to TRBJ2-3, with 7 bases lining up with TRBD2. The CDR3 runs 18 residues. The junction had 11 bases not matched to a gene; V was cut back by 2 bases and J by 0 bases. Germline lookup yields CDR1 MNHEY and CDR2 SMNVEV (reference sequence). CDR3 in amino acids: CASSLRPYLGGSTDTQYF. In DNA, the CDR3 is TGTGCCAGCAGTTTAAGACCCTACCTGGGGGGGAGCACAGATACGCAGTATTTT.

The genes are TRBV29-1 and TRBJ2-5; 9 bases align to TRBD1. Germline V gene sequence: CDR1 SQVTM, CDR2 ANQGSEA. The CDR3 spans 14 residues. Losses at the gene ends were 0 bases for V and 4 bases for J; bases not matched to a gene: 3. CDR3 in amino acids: CSVEDLTGGETQYF. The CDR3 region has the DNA TGCAGCGTTGAAGATCTGACAGGGGGAGAGACCCAGTACTTC. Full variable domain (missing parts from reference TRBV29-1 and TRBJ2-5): SAVISQKPSRDICQRGTSLTIQCQVDSQVTMMFWYRQQPGQSLTLIATANQGSEATYESGFVIDKFPISRPNLTFSTLTVSNMSPEDSSIYLCSVEDLTGGETQYFGPGTRLLVL.

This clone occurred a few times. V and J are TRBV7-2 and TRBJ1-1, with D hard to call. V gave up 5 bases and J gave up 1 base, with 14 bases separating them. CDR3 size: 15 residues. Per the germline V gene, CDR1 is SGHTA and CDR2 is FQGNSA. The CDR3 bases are TGTGCCAGCAGCCCTCCGGGAGGTCAGAACACTGAAGCTTTCTTT. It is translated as CASSPPGGQNTEAFF. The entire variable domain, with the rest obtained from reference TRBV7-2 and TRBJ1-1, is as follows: GAGVSQSPSNKVTEKGKDVELRCDPISGHTALYWYRQSLGQGLEFLIYFQGNSAPDKSGLPSDRFSAERTGGSVSTLTIQRTQQEDSAVYLCASSPPGGQNTEAFFGQGTRLTVV.

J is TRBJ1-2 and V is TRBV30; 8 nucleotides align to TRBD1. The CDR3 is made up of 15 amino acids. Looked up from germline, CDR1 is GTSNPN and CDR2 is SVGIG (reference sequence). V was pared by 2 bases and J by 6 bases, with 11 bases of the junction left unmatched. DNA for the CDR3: TGTGCCTGGAGTATAGGGGCAGGGGGCGCAGATGGCTACACCTTC. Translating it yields CAWSIGAGGADGYTF.

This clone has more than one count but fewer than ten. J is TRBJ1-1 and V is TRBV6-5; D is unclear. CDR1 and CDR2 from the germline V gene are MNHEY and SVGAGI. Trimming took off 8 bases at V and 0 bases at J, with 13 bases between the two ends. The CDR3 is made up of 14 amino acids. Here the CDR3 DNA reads TGTGCCAGCTCCCTTTTCGGGGTGAACACTGAAGCTTTCTTT. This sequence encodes CASSLFGVNTEAFF.

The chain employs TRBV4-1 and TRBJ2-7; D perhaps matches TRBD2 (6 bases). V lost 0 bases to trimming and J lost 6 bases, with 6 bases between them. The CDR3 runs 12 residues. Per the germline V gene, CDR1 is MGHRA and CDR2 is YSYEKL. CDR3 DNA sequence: TGCGCCAGCAGCCAAGACGGGGGCGAGCAGTACTTC. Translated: CASSQDGGEQYF.

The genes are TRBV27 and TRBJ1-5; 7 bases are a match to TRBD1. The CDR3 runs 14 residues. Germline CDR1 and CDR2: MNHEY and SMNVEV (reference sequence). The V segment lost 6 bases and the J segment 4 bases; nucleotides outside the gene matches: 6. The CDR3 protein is CASRLGTVNQPQHF. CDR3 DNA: TGTGCCAGCAGACTCGGGACAGTAAATCAGCCCCAGCATTTT.

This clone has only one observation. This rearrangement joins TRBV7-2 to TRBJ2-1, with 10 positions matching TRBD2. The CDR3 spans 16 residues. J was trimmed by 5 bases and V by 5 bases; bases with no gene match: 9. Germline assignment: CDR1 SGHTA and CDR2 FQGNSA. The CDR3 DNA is TGTGCCAGCAGCCAACCGGGACTAGCGCCTCACAATGAGCAGTTCTTC. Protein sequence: CASSQPGLAPHNEQFF.

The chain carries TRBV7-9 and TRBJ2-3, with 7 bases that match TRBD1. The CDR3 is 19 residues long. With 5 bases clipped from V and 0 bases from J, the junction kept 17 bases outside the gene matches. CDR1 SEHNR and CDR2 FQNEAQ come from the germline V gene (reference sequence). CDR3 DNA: TGTGCCAGCAGCCCGGAAGGGACAGCACTTACCACTAGCACAGATACGCAGTATTTT. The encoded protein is CASSPEGTALTTSTDTQYF.

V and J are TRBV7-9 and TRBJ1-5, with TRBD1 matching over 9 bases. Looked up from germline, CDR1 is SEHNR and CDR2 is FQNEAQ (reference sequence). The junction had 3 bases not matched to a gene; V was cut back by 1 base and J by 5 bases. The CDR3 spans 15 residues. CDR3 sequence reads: CASSLENRGHQPQHF. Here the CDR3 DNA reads TGTGCCAGCAGCTTAGAGAACAGGGGGCATCAGCCCCAGCATTTT.

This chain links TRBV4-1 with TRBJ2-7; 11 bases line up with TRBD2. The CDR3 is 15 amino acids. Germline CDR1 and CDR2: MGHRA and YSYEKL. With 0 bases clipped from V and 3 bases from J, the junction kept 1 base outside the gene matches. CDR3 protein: CASSQEGLAVYEQYF. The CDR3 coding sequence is TGCGCCAGCAGCCAAGAGGGACTAGCGGTCTACGAGCAGTACTTC.

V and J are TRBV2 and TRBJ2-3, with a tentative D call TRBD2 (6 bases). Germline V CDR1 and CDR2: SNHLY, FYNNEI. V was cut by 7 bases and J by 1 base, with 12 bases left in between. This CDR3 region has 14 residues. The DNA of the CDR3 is TGTGCCAGCATACCGACTAGGGGCACAGATACGCAGTATTTT. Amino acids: CASIPTRGTDTQYF.

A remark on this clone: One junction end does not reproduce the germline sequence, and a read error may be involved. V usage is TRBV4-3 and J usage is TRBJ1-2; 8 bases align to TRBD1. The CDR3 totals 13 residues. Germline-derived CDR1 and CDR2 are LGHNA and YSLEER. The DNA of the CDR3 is TGCGCCAGCAGCCAAGTGGACGACAGGGGACCCATCTTC. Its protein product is CASSQVDDRGPIF.

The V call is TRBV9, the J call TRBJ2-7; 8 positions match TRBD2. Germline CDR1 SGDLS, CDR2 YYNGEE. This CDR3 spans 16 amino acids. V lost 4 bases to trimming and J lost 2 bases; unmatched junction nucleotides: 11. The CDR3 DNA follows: TGTGCCAGCAGCCCCGGCTTGGGGCGGGGGGCCTACGAGCAGTACTTC. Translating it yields CASSPGLGRGAYEQYF.

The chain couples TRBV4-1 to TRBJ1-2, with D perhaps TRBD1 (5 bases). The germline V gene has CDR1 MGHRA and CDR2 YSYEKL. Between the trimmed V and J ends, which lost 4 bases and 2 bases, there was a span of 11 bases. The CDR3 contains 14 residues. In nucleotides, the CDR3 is TGCGCCAGCAGCCCCCCGACAGAAAACTATGGCTACACCTTC. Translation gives CASSPPTENYGYTF.

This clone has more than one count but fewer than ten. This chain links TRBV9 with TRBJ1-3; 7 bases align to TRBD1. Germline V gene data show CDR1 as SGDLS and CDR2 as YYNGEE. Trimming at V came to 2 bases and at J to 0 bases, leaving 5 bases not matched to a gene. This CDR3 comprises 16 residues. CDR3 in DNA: TGTGCCAGCAGCGTGGCGGGACAGAGCTCTGGAAACACCATATATTTT. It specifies CASSVAGQSSGNTIYF.

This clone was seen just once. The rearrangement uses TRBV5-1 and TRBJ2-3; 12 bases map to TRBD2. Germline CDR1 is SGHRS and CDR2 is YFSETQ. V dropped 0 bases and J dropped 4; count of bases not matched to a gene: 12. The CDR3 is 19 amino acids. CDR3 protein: CASSLGPLAGGYPPDTQYF. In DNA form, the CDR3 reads TGCGCCAGCAGCTTGGGTCCTCTAGCGGGGGGGTACCCCCCAGATACGCAGTATTTT.